The 19 T cell receptor beta chains below all came from one sample that was sequenced in a study of blood T cell repertoires in COVID-19. The repertoire was sequenced with immunoSEQ multiplex PCR; TCRdb's copy has only in-frame clones and lacks some. The sample includes under 300,000 clones, more than 75% of them seen just once. What was sequenced was peripheral blood. The receptors originated from a woman in her seventies with active or convalescent COVID-19.

This chain joins TRBV19 and TRBJ2-2; a possible D gene is TRBD2 (6 bases). CDR1 and CDR2 (germline): LNHDA, SQIVND (reference sequence). Trimming stripped 8 bases from V and 7 bases from J, with 17 bases between. The CDR3 runs 14 residues. DNA of the CDR3: TGTGCCAGTCGTTCGACAGCGGGCGGCGGGGAGCTGTTTTTT. Translating it yields CASRSTAGGGELFF. Filled out from reference TRBV19 and TRBJ2-2, the complete variable domain reads DGGITQSPKYLFRKEGQNVTLSCEQNLNHDAMYWYRQDPGQGLRLIYYSQIVNDFQKGDIAEGYSVSREKKESFPLTVTSAQKNPTAFYLCASRSTAGGGELFFGEGSRLTVL.

Details on this clone: The sample has other DNA sequences that encode this CDR3 too. The chain links TRBV11-2 to TRBJ1-1; maybe TRBD1 (5 bases). Trimming left V 4 bases short and J 6 bases short, with 9 bases between. The CDR3 extends over 12 amino acids. Germline V CDR1 and CDR2: SGHAT, FQNNGV. CDR3 nucleotides: TGTGCCAGCAGCTCCCGGGGGGCTGAAGCTTTCTTT. Translated, it gives CASSSRGAEAFF.

The V gene is TRBV12-2, the J gene TRBJ2-1; the D segment call TRBD1 is taken from the table without a DNA check. TRBV12-2 is flagged as a pseudogene. CDR3 length: 18 residues. The CDR3 loop reads CASRLGPQAGESHNEQFF. CDR3 in DNA: TGTGCAAGTCGCTTAGGACCGCAGGCAGGGGAGAGCCACAATGAGCAGTTCTTC.

This chain uses TRBV24-1 with TRBJ1-5; unclear D gene. The V gene's germline CDR1 is KGHDR and CDR2 SFDVKD. This CDR3 region has 14 residues. Trimming left V 3 bases short and J 4 bases short, with 9 bases between. This CDR3 reads CATSDQDMNQPQHF. DNA of the CDR3: TGTGCCACCAGTGATCAAGACATGAATCAGCCCCAGCATTTT.

This rearrangement joins TRBV5-1 to TRBJ1-1; no reliable D call. The CDR3 is made up of 13 amino acids. The germline V gene has CDR1 SGHRS and CDR2 YFSETQ. V lost 0 bases to trimming and J lost 10 bases, with 13 bases between them. This CDR3 reads CASSLEALQRAFF. DNA for the CDR3: TGCGCCAGCAGCTTGGAGGCGTTGCAGCGAGCTTTCTTT.

The V call is TRBV7-7, the J call TRBJ2-3, with D possibly being TRBD2 (6 bases). CDR3 size: 13 residues. V lost 3 bases and J 3 bases, leaving 7 bases between the germline ends. CDR1 and CDR2 from the germline V gene are SSHAT and FNYEAQ (reference sequence). CDR3 amino acids: CASSLGGTDTQYF. CDR3 sequence (DNA): TGTGCCAGCAGCTTGGGGGGAACAGATACGCAGTATTTT.

This clone was found once. The chain couples TRBV5-6 to TRBJ2-2, with D perhaps TRBD1 (6 bases). There are 15 residues in the CDR3. The germline V and J ends were trimmed by 1 base and 6 bases, with 13 bases remaining between them. Per the germline V gene, CDR1 is SGHDT and CDR2 is YYEEEE. CDR3 loop: CASSLWGRIPGELFF. In nucleotides, the CDR3 is TGTGCCAGCAGCTTGTGGGGGCGCATCCCCGGGGAGCTGTTTTTT.

The chain uses TRBV4-3 and TRBJ1-2; D possibly corresponds to TRBD1 (6 bases). CDR1 LGHNA and CDR2 YSLEER come from the germline V gene. The CDR3 sequence is 15 residues long. V was trimmed by 0 bases and J by 8 bases, leaving 16 bases between them. The CDR3 protein is CASSQDLQGLWGYTF. For the CDR3, the DNA is TGCGCCAGCAGCCAAGATTTGCAGGGGTTGTGGGGCTACACCTTC.

This clone has a handful of counts. This chain joins TRBV7-2 and TRBJ1-2; 8 nucleotides line up with TRBD1. Germline CDR1 is SGHTA and CDR2 is FQGNSA. Germline trimming cut 5 bases from V and 8 bases from J; bases unmatched to any gene: 13. The CDR3 extends over 15 amino acids. The CDR3 reads CASSPFGQGASGYTF. CDR3 sequence (DNA): TGTGCCAGCAGCCCATTCGGACAGGGAGCCAGCGGCTACACCTTC.

The V and J genes are TRBV19 and TRBJ1-6, with D possibly being TRBD1 (5 bases). In germline, CDR1 is LNHDA, CDR2 SQIVND (reference sequence). V dropped 3 bases and J dropped 9 bases, with 15 bases sitting between them. This CDR3 contains 15 residues. The CDR3 loop reads CASSITTDSGSPLHF. In DNA form, the CDR3 reads TGTGCCAGTAGTATTACGACAGATTCGGGTTCACCCCTCCACTTT.

This sequence joins TRBV6-1 and TRBJ1-1, with D perhaps TRBD1 (5 bases). This CDR3 comprises 14 residues. With 3 bases removed from V and 1 base from J, the gap between germline ends came to 9 bases. Germline V gives CDR1 MNHNS, CDR2 SASEGT. Here the CDR3 DNA reads TGTGCCAGCAGTGACAAACAGGCGAACACTGAAGCTTTCTTT. Encoded protein: CASSDKQANTEAFF.

The rearrangement links TRBV12-5 to TRBJ1-5; D is undetermined. The CDR3 sequence is 12 residues long. The germline CDR1 and CDR2 sequences are LGHNT and FRNRAP. V lost 9 bases, J lost 3 bases, and 9 bases lay in between. CDR3 sequence (DNA): TGTGCTAGCGGACTGCCCAATCAGCCCCAGCATTTT. It specifies CASGLPNQPQHF. The full variable domain, with the rest looked up from reference TRBV12-5 and TRBJ1-5, is DARVTQTPRHKVTEMGQEVTMRCQPILGHNTVFWYRQTMMQGLELLAYFRNRAPLDDSGMPKDRFSAEMPDATLATLKIQPSEPRDSAVYFCASGLPNQPQHFGDGTRLSIL.

The chain combines TRBV29-1 with TRBJ1-2, with D uncertain. The CDR3 length is 12 residues. Germline V gives CDR1 SQVTM, CDR2 ANQGSEA. The ends were cut back, 4 bases at V and 6 bases at J, with 12 bases in the middle. The CDR3 DNA follows: TGCAGCGTTGGGCCCCTTGCTGATGGCTACACCTTC. Amino acid sequence: CSVGPLADGYTF. Full variable domain (remainder filled in from reference TRBV29-1 and TRBJ1-2): SAVISQKPSRDICQRGTSLTIQCQVDSQVTMMFWYRQQPGQSLTLIATANQGSEATYESGFVIDKFPISRPNLTFSTLTVSNMSPEDSSIYLCSVGPLADGYTFGSGTRLTVV.

The chain joins TRBV7-2 to TRBJ2-4, with 8 bases matching TRBD1. The CDR3 length is 15 residues. CDR1 and CDR2 (germline): SGHTA, FQGNSA. The V and J ends lost 1 base and 9 bases, in that order; junction bases with no gene match: 8. The CDR3 protein is CASSLEPGGKVIQYF. The DNA for the CDR3 is TGTGCCAGCAGCTTAGAACCAGGGGGCAAGGTCATTCAGTACTTC.

The chain employs TRBV9 and TRBJ2-2; TRBD1 matches 7 bases. Germline V gives CDR1 SGDLS, CDR2 YYNGEE. J gave up 3 bases and V 0 bases, and 5 bases lay outside the gene matches. CDR3 length: 16 residues. CDR3 loop: CASSVADRVDTGELFF. The CDR3 nucleotides read TGTGCCAGCAGCGTAGCAGACAGGGTGGACACCGGGGAGCTGTTTTTT.

The CDR3 bases are TGTGCCAGCAGCTGGACAGGGACCGAGCAGTACTTC. This sequence encodes CASSWTGTEQYF. The rearrangement links TRBV11-2 to TRBJ2-7; 8 bases match TRBD1. CDR3 size: 12 residues. Germline-derived CDR1 and CDR2 are SGHAT and FQNNGV. V was pared by 4 bases and J by 6 bases, with 2 bases of the junction left unmatched.

CDR3 sequence reads: CASSYTGRSGNTIYF. The CDR3 region has the DNA TGTGCCAGCAGCTATACGGGTAGGAGTGGAAACACCATATATTTT. The V call is TRBV5-6, the J call TRBJ1-3, with D unclear. Germline V lookup: CDR1 SGHDT, CDR2 YYEEEE. The V end was cut by 3 bases, the J end by 3 bases, with 13 bases between. The CDR3 spans 15 residues. Full variable domain (remainder filled in from reference TRBV5-6 and TRBJ1-3): DAGVTQSPTHLIKTRGQQVTLRCSPKSGHDTVSWYQQALGQGPQFIFQYYEEEERQRGNFPDRFSGHQFPNYSSELNVNALLLGDSALYLCASSYTGRSGNTIYFGEGSWLTVV.

The chain carries TRBV5-5 and TRBJ2-5, with TRBD2 matching over 10 bases. The CDR3 spans 15 residues. Germline V gene sequence: CDR1 SGHKS, CDR2 YYEKEE (reference sequence). The ends lost 4 bases at V and 2 bases at J; junction bases unmatched: 5. This CDR3 reads CASSISGGPQETQYF. The CDR3 DNA follows: TGTGCCAGCAGCATTAGCGGGGGGCCACAAGAGACCCAGTACTTC.

In nucleotides, the CDR3 is TGTGCCAGCAGCTTAGATACGGTCTATGGCTACACCTTC. Protein product: CASSLDTVYGYTF. The V and J genes are TRBV7-6 and TRBJ1-2; D unclear. Trimming left V 1 base short and J 4 bases short, with 7 bases between. Germline CDR1 SGHVS, CDR2 FNYEAQ. The length of the CDR3 is 13 residues.